This entry describes one TCR beta chain. The antigen remains unidentified. This entry belongs to a study of T cells in Graves' hyperthyroidism and ophthalmopathy. Points from the study as a whole: A model of 13 V-J pairs discriminated ophthalmopathy from stable hyperthyroidism.

The investigators amplified TCR beta CDR3 regions from RNA transcripts. The HTBI primer set served for first-round RT-PCR of the TCR CDR3. TCRdb called the multiplex PCR reads again in MiXCR, with one record for every CDR3 protein. Found here are about 360,000 distinct CDR3 sequences, 13% of them singletons; the top ten hold 9.2%. Germline V gene data show CDR1 as SEHNR and CDR2 as FQNEAQ (reference sequence). This CDR3 comprises 16 residues. The ends lost 5 bases at V and 4 bases at J; junction bases unmatched: 10. Hyperthyroidism of Graves' type that showed no ophthalmopathy progression within 18 months was stable.

The sequencing input was blood. This clonotype was sampled from a woman aged 18-29 years with Graves' hyperthyroidism. This chain joins TRBV7-9 and TRBJ2-7; 11 bases are shared with TRBD2. The CDR3 DNA sequence: TGTGCCAGCAGCCAAACTACTAGCGGGAGTGGGTACGAGCAGTACTTC. Its translation: CASSQTTSGSGYEQYF.